Below, one T cell receptor beta chain is given with its context. Its antigen is still unknown. Focal radiation plus CTLA-4 blockade with ipilimumab was given to patients with chemo-refractory metastatic non-small-cell lung cancer. The data were produced by immunoSEQ multiplex PCR, yet TCRdb's version contains in-frame clones alone and is incomplete. The table records 85,000 to 130,000 clones, approximately 87% of them present only once. The record originates from a study of radiotherapy plus CTLA-4 blockade in lung cancer. Study context: Objective responses were observed in around 17% of patients, and disease control was achieved by 30% to 35%.

The CDR3 runs 16 residues. V trimming: 3 bases; J trimming: 5 bases; junction bases outside the gene matches: 8. Germline lookup yields CDR1 SGHDT and CDR2 YYEEEE. The study, taken as a whole, reports: Interferon-beta, together with early blood T cell clone dynamics, reportedly best predicted response. Blood-borne expansion of tumor-derived TCR clones followed radiotherapy plus ipilimumab.

This rearrangement joins TRBV5-6 to TRBJ2-5, with TRBD2 identical over 12 bases. The specimen comprised peripheral blood, sampled from a patient treated with radiotherapy plus ipilimumab. The clonotype was recovered from a human donor with non-small cell lung cancer that progressed on radiotherapy plus ipilimumab. Some clones in this sample may be carry-over from other donors' samples. DNA for the CDR3: TGTGCCAGCAGCTCGGGACTAGCGGGCCCCTTGGAGACCCAGTACTTC. It translates to CASSSGLAGPLETQYF.